This passage covers 10 T cell receptor beta chains from one sample sequenced in a study of blood T cell repertoires in COVID-19 (dated by TCRdb to 2018 to 2021). The library was made by the immunoSEQ multiplex PCR assay. Drawn from immuneACCESS, this table holds only the in-frame rearrangements with V and J called that TCRdb kept. Clones are partly lost; checked studies trace under half to an unresolved V gene and leave the rest unexplained. This sample holds about 320,000 clones; 70% to 90% were observed only once. About 9.4% of the sample is held by the ten biggest clonotypes. Sequences were obtained from PBMCs or T cells enriched from blood (not recorded which). The source of these receptors is a woman aged 18-29 years who had recovered from COVID-19.

This clone was seen a single time. The rearrangement links TRBV5-4 to TRBJ1-3, with 8 bases matching TRBD1. Per germline, CDR1 SGHNT and CDR2 YYREEE (reference sequence). The CDR3 extends over 15 amino acids. J lost 4 bases, V lost 2 bases, and 5 bases had no gene match. CDR3 nucleotide sequence: TGTGCCAGCAGCTTCGGACAGGGAAAAGGAAACACCATATATTTT. Translating gives CASSFGQGKGNTIYF.

This clone was observed once. The J gene is TRBJ1-2, the V gene TRBV24-1; 7 nucleotides match TRBD1. Germline-derived CDR1 and CDR2 are KGHDR and SFDVKD. The CDR3 runs 15 residues. With 5 bases clipped from V and 5 bases from J, the junction kept 10 bases outside the gene matches. CDR3 loop: CATSGSVQGSYGYTF. As DNA, the CDR3 is TGTGCCACCAGTGGATCAGTACAGGGGTCGTATGGCTACACCTTC.

The CDR3 spells CAWSTSGGGYTF. The CDR3 DNA sequence: TGTGCCTGGAGTACTTCAGGGGGTGGCTACACCTTC. This chain joins TRBV30 and TRBJ1-2; 7 bases are a match to TRBD1. Germline V gene data show CDR1 as GTSNPN and CDR2 as SVGIG (reference sequence). Trimming removed 2 bases from V and 7 bases from J; junction bases left unmatched: 4. The CDR3 spans 12 residues. Filled out from reference TRBV30 and TRBJ1-2, the complete variable domain reads SQTIHQWPATLVQPVGSPLSLECTVEGTSNPNLYWYRQAAGRGLQLLFYSVGIGQISSEVPQNLSASRPQDRQFILSSKKLLLSDSGFYLCAWSTSGGGYTFGSGTRLTVV.

The chain uses TRBV6-5 and TRBJ1-3, with a possible D match to TRBD1 (5 bases). The V end lost 0 bases, the J end lost 0 bases, and 9 bases lay between the germline ends. There are 16 residues in the CDR3. CDR1 and CDR2 (germline): MNHEY, SVGAGI. Here the CDR3 reads CASSYSSDSSGNTIYF. In DNA, the CDR3 is TGTGCCAGCAGTTACTCTAGTGACAGCTCTGGAAACACCATATATTTT.

J is TRBJ2-5 and V is TRBV7-3; D perhaps matches TRBD2 (7 bases). CDR1 is SGHTA and CDR2 is FQGTGA in the germline V gene. Trimming removed 1 base at V and 5 bases at J, with 14 bases between. This CDR3 region has 15 residues. The CDR3 loop is CASSLNGGGGETQYF. The CDR3 DNA sequence: TGTGCCAGCAGCTTAAATGGCGGGGGCGGGGAGACCCAGTACTTC.

CDR3 in amino acids: CASSFQGYEQYF. The CDR3 DNA sequence: TGTGCCAGCAGTTTCCAGGGTTACGAGCAGTACTTC. The chain combines TRBV12-3 or TRBV12-4 with TRBJ2-7, with D maybe TRBD1 (5 bases). The ends were cut back, 3 bases at V and 4 bases at J, with 7 bases in the middle. This CDR3 region has 12 residues.

The rearrangement links TRBV2 to TRBJ2-5; D not resolved. Germline lookup yields CDR1 SNHLY and CDR2 FYNNEI. The CDR3 extends over 13 amino acids. V shed 1 base and J shed 5 bases, with 8 bases lying between them. CDR3 protein: CASSEGTRETQYF. DNA of the CDR3: TGTGCCAGCAGTGAAGGCACGCGGGAGACCCAGTACTTC. Variable domain in full (rest from reference TRBV2 and TRBJ2-5): EPEVTQTPSHQVTQMGQEVILRCVPISNHLYFYWYRQILGQKVEFLVSFYNNEISEKSEIFDDQFSVERPDGSNFTLKIRSTKLEDSAMYFCASSEGTRETQYFGPGTRLLVL.

The V gene is TRBV9, the J gene TRBJ2-7, with TRBD2 as a possible D gene (6 bases). This CDR3 has 15 residues. The V gene lost 4 bases and the J gene lost 2 bases, with 16 bases spanning the gap. The V gene's germline CDR1 is SGDLS and CDR2 YYNGEE. This chain's CDR3 is CASSNTGTSAYEQYF. CDR3 bases: TGTGCCAGCAGCAATACCGGGACTTCTGCCTACGAGCAGTACTTC.

The chain links TRBV15 to TRBJ2-2, with a tentative D call TRBD2 (5 bases). Trimming shortened V by 3 bases and J by 6 bases, and 17 bases separated the two germline ends. The CDR3 runs 16 residues. Germline V gene lookup returns CDR1 LNHNV and CDR2 YYDKDF (reference sequence). The CDR3 bases are TGTGCCACCAGCAGCACCAGCGGTAGGGCTGCCGGGGAGCTGTTTTTT. It translates to CATSSTSGRAAGELFF.

This clone was detected only once. The chain recombines TRBV9 with TRBJ2-3; 7 bases align to TRBD1. The CDR3 covers 15 residues. Germline CDR1 is SGDLS and CDR2 is YYNGEE. J lost 2 bases, V lost 4 bases, and 7 bases had no gene match. The CDR3 sequence: CASSPRQGTTDTQYF. The CDR3, as DNA: TGTGCCAGCAGCCCCCGACAGGGCACCACAGATACGCAGTATTTT.